Listed here are 26 T cell receptor beta chains from one sample, sequenced in a study of blood T cells in healthy people across ages. The use of a sample-barcoded 5' primer and a J-beta primer mix characterized a second PCR of roughly 6 to 11 cycles. Each CDR3 protein gets one entry after TCRdb re-called the 5' RACE reads with MiXCR. The sample carries approximately 1.5 million distinct CDR3 sequences, roughly 32% recorded once. The sequencing sample was made of blood. These receptors were obtained from a young woman in good health.

This chain links TRBV6-5 with TRBJ2-1, with TRBD2 identical over 7 bases. This CDR3 region has 16 residues. V was pared by 4 bases and J by 6 bases, with 12 bases of the junction left unmatched. Germline values: CDR1 MNHEY, CDR2 SVGAGI. The CDR3 protein is CASSSFQSGTGNEQFF. As DNA, the CDR3 is TGTGCCAGCAGTTCCTTCCAGAGCGGGACGGGCAATGAGCAGTTCTTC.

This clonotype came up many times. This chain uses TRBV18 with TRBJ1-1; no reliable D call. CDR3 length: 15 amino acids. Germline-derived CDR1 and CDR2 are KGHSH and LQKENI. With 2 bases removed from V and 3 bases from J, the gap between germline ends came to 13 bases. CDR3 sequence reads: CASSPGRLGDTEAFF. CDR3 in DNA: TGTGCCAGCTCACCAGGAAGGCTGGGTGACACTGAAGCTTTCTTT.

V is TRBV12-3 or TRBV12-4 and J is TRBJ1-1; TRBD1 agrees at 8 bases. V was clipped by 6 bases and J by 8 bases; unmatched bases: 8. The CDR3 totals 13 residues. The CDR3, as DNA: TGTGCCAGCAGCCGCGGGACAGGAGTGGAAGCTTTCTTT. Protein sequence: CASSRGTGVEAFF.

J is TRBJ2-7 and V is TRBV6-2 or TRBV6-3, with 12 bases identical to TRBD2. The CDR3 has 22 residues. Germline lookup yields CDR1 MNHEY and CDR2 SVGEGT. J gave up 1 base and V 2 bases, and 21 bases lay outside the gene matches. The CDR3, as DNA: TGTGCCAGCAGTTACCCCGACCTCACTACTAGCGGGAGGCCGGCCCTATCCTACGAGCAGTACTTC. Its translation is CASSYPDLTTSGRPALSYEQYF.

In this sample, this clonotype turned up many times. V and J are TRBV20-1 and TRBJ2-5; D tentatively fits TRBD1 or TRBD2 (5 bases each). Germline CDR1 and CDR2: DFQATT and SNEGSKA (reference sequence). V was cut by 4 bases and J by 3 bases, with 15 bases left in between. The CDR3 is made up of 14 amino acids. CDR3 coding DNA: TGCAGTGCTACCCCCGGGACCACAAAAGAGACCCAGTACTTC. Its translation is CSATPGTTKETQYF.

This chain links TRBV27 with TRBJ2-4; 10 bases line up with TRBD2. Gene TRBJ2-7 matches the end of the DNA better, so the J call may be wrong. The CDR3 spans 15 residues. Germline values: CDR1 MNHEY, CDR2 SMNVEV (reference sequence). The CDR3 loop reads CASSSTPGLASEQYF. As DNA, the CDR3 is TGTGCCAGCAGTTCAACCCCGGGACTAGCGAGCGAGCAGTACTTC.

The rearrangement joins TRBV5-5 to TRBJ2-7, with 7 positions matching TRBD1. The V and J ends lost 3 bases and 8 bases, in that order; junction bases with no gene match: 11. CDR1 is SGHKS and CDR2 is YYEKEE in the germline V gene (reference sequence). The CDR3 runs 14 residues. CDR3 loop: CASSWCEGATKQYF. The CDR3 nucleotides are TGTGCCAGCAGCTGGTGCGAGGGGGCTACGAAGCAGTACTTC.

The chain links TRBV6-1 to TRBJ2-2; D remains ambiguous. Germline loops: CDR1 MNHNS, CDR2 SASEGT. This CDR3 has 14 amino acids. The ends were cut back, 2 bases at V and 4 bases at J, with 8 bases in the middle. CDR3 sequence reads: CASSEFPGTGELFF. DNA of the CDR3: TGTGCCAGCAGTGAATTCCCCGGCACCGGGGAGCTGTTTTTT.

The chain employs TRBV3-1 and TRBJ1-6, with D possibly TRBD1 on 5 matching bases. Between the trimmed V and J ends, which lost 0 bases and 10 bases, there was a span of 16 bases. Per the germline V gene, CDR1 is LGHDT and CDR2 is YNNKEL (reference sequence). The CDR3 has 16 amino acids. The CDR3 sequence is CASSQEMSGRGSPLHF. In nucleotides, the CDR3 is TGTGCCAGCAGCCAAGAAATGTCAGGGAGAGGCTCACCCCTCCACTTT.

J is TRBJ2-7 and V is TRBV13; 10 bases line up with TRBD1. This CDR3 is built from 15 residues. Germline V CDR1 and CDR2: PRHDT, FYEKMQ (reference sequence). After removal of 4 bases from V and 4 bases from J, the junction contained 7 bases not matched to a gene. The DNA for the CDR3 is TGTGCCAGCAGCTACCAGGGACAGGGGTTGTACGAGCAGTACTTC. Protein product: CASSYQGQGLYEQYF. The whole variable domain, filled in from reference TRBV13 and TRBJ2-7, reads AAGVIQSPRHLIKEKRETATLKCYPIPRHDTVYWYQQGPGQDPQFLISFYEKMQSDKGSIPDRFSAQQFSDYHSELNMSSLELGDSALYFCASSYQGQGLYEQYFGPGTRLTVT.

This clonotype showed up just a few times. V gene TRBV10-1 combines with J gene TRBJ2-7, with TRBD1 matching over 9 bases. Trimming removed 1 base from V and 3 bases from J; junction bases left unmatched: 4. The germline CDR1 and CDR2 sequences are WNHNN and SYGVQD (reference sequence). The CDR3 spans 15 residues. For the CDR3, the DNA is TGCGCCAGCAGTGAGTTCGCGGGACAGGGCTACGAGCAGTACTTC. This codes for CASSEFAGQGYEQYF.

This chain's CDR3 is CASSSRGSGGTDTQYF. The CDR3 DNA reads as TGTGCCAGCAGTTCTCGGGGTAGCGGGGGAACAGATACGCAGTATTTT. The chain combines TRBV6-6 with TRBJ2-3, with 9 bases lining up with TRBD2. The CDR3 is made up of 16 amino acids. Germline values: CDR1 MNHNY, CDR2 SVGAGI (reference sequence). J was trimmed by 3 bases and V by 4 bases; bases with no gene match: 8.

The chain combines TRBV20-1 with TRBJ1-5, with D tentatively TRBD1 (5 bases). V shed 0 bases and J shed 5 bases, with 8 bases lying between them. The CDR3 is 13 amino acids. Germline values: CDR1 DFQATT, CDR2 SNEGSKA (reference sequence). The CDR3 reads CSARDLGDQPQHF. The DNA of the CDR3 is TGCAGTGCTAGAGATCTAGGGGATCAGCCCCAGCATTTT.

The chain recombines TRBV9 with TRBJ2-5; 9 nucleotides line up with TRBD1. The CDR3 is made up of 16 amino acids. The trim removed 0 bases at V and 4 bases at J, leaving 7 bases unmatched. CDR1 and CDR2 (germline): SGDLS, YYNGEE. The chain's CDR3 is CASSVGGQGGRETQYF. The CDR3 DNA is TGTGCCAGCAGCGTAGGGGGACAGGGAGGTCGAGAGACCCAGTACTTC.

In this sample, this clonotype turned up once. Germline is not matched at one junction end, which may reflect a read error. V gene TRBV7-9 combines with J gene TRBJ1-1; D remains ambiguous. The CDR3 extends over 16 amino acids. CDR1 is SEHNR, CDR2 FQNEAQ, per germline (reference sequence). CDR3 coding DNA: TGTGTCAGCAGCTCAAGGGCAGACGGGGTGAACACTGAAGCTTTCTTT. Amino acids: CVSSSRADGVNTEAFF.

The gene calls are TRBV20-1 and TRBJ2-3; possibly TRBD1 for D (6 bases). The CDR3 extends over 14 amino acids. The V end lost 0 bases, the J end lost 3 bases, and 10 bases lay between the germline ends. Germline V lookup: CDR1 DFQATT, CDR2 SNEGSKA (reference sequence). The DNA for the CDR3 is TGCAGTGCTAGAGACAGGGGCGTTACAGATACGCAGTATTTT. Protein sequence: CSARDRGVTDTQYF.

The sample holds a few counts of this clonotype. The chain recombines TRBV9 with TRBJ2-3; unclear D gene. The CDR3 length is 15 residues. Germline CDR1 is SGDLS and CDR2 is YYNGEE. V was cut by 0 bases and J by 1 base, with 9 bases left in between. CDR3 DNA sequence: TGTGCCAGCAGCGTAGGCATGAGTGGCACAGATACGCAGTATTTT. The encoded protein is CASSVGMSGTDTQYF. Full variable domain (remainder filled in from reference TRBV9 and TRBJ2-3): DSGVTQTPKHLITATGQRVTLRCSPRSGDLSVYWYQQSLDQGLQFLIQYYNGEERAKGNILERFSAQQFPDLHSELNLSSLELGDSALYFCASSVGMSGTDTQYFGPGTRLTVL.

This clonotype was picked up one time. This chain uses TRBV3-1 with TRBJ1-1, with 7 bases lining up with TRBD1. J gave up 10 bases and V 5 bases, and 13 bases lay outside the gene matches. Germline V gene lookup returns CDR1 LGHDT and CDR2 YNNKEL (reference sequence). The CDR3 loop spans 14 amino acids. The DNA for the CDR3 is TGTGCCAGCAGCTACCATGACAGGGAGGTTGGAGCTTTCTTT. Protein product: CASSYHDREVGAFF.

The V call is TRBV5-1, the J call TRBJ1-2; 8 bases agree with TRBD1. The CDR3 is 14 residues long. V dropped 1 base and J dropped 5; count of bases not matched to a gene: 4. Germline CDR1 is SGHRS and CDR2 is YFSETQ. The CDR3 loop is CASSLTTGEYGYTF. CDR3 coding DNA: TGCGCCAGCAGCTTGACGACAGGGGAGTATGGCTACACCTTC.

The genes are TRBV20-1 and TRBJ1-2; D is undetermined. CDR3 size: 14 residues. Germline assignment: CDR1 DFQATT and CDR2 SNEGSKA (reference sequence). V was cut by 0 bases and J by 6 bases, with 14 bases left in between. This chain's CDR3 is CSARDREGRDGYTF. CDR3 nucleotides: TGCAGTGCTAGAGATCGAGAAGGGCGTGATGGCTACACCTTC.

The sample holds one count of this clonotype. Germline and junction disagree at one end, which may indicate a read error. The chain couples TRBV11-2 to TRBJ2-2, with 7 bases that match TRBD2. The CDR3 covers 15 residues. The V gene's germline CDR1 is SGHAT and CDR2 FQNNGV. The CDR3 DNA sequence: TGTGCCAGCAGCTTAGGGGGGGGTACCGCCGGGGGGCTGTTTTTT. This encodes CASSLGGGTAGGLFF.

The chain recombines TRBV10-3 with TRBJ2-7; D could derive from TRBD1 or TRBD2 (5 bases each). Germline V gene data show CDR1 as ENHRY and CDR2 as SYGVKD. Between the trimmed V and J ends, which lost 6 bases and 2 bases, there was a span of 14 bases. The CDR3 contains 14 residues. The CDR3 protein is CAISLEGPAYEQYF. In DNA form, the CDR3 reads TGTGCCATCAGCCTAGAGGGACCAGCCTACGAGCAGTACTTC.

A single count supports this clonotype. In DNA, the CDR3 is TGCGCCAGCAGCCAAAATGACTTAAAGAACACCGGGGAGCTGTTTTTT. Amino acids: CASSQNDLKNTGELFF. The chain carries TRBV4-1 and TRBJ2-2; D ambiguous. The V and J ends lost 2 bases and 1 base respectively, with 11 bases between them. Germline values: CDR1 MGHRA, CDR2 YSYEKL. The CDR3 runs to 16 residues.

This rearrangement joins TRBV5-1 to TRBJ2-3; 8 positions match TRBD2. This CDR3 has 18 amino acids. J was trimmed by 2 bases and V by 0 bases; bases with no gene match: 11. The germline CDR1 and CDR2 sequences are SGHRS and YFSETQ. The CDR3 spells CASSLGRRSGRDTDTQYF. CDR3 in DNA: TGCGCCAGCAGCTTGGGGCGGAGGAGCGGGAGAGACACAGATACGCAGTATTTT. The complete variable domain, with remaining parts taken from reference TRBV5-1 and TRBJ2-3, reads KAGVTQTPRYLIKTRGQQVTLSCSPISGHRSVSWYQQTPGQGLQFLFEYFSETQRNKGNFPGRFSGRQFSNSRSEMNVSTLELGDSALYLCASSLGRRSGRDTDTQYFGPGTRLTVL.

The chain employs TRBV6-1 and TRBJ2-7; D is uncertain. Trimming shortened V by 2 bases and J by 0 bases, and 11 bases separated the two germline ends. CDR3 size: 15 residues. Germline V gives CDR1 MNHNS, CDR2 SASEGT. CDR3 residues: CASSEYPENSYEQYF. The CDR3 DNA follows: TGTGCCAGCAGTGAATATCCTGAAAACTCCTACGAGCAGTACTTC.

This chain connects TRBV28 to TRBJ2-3, with 11 nucleotides matching TRBD2. The CDR3 runs 13 residues. Germline assignment: CDR1 MDHEN and CDR2 SYDVKM. Trimming removed 8 bases from V and 6 bases from J; junction bases left unmatched: 4. The CDR3 DNA follows: TGTGCCAGCCTAGCGGGAGGTTGGGATACGCAGTATTTT. Its translation is CASLAGGWDTQYF.